The clone carrying this TCR beta chain was observed once. Its target is not known. The source of the sample is a study of circulating and synovial CD4+ cells in juvenile arthritis. General study results and limits: T cell genome counts differed by at least an order of magnitude between CPL and CD4 samples.

Using immunoSEQ multiplex PCR, the repertoire was profiled, and TCRdb retains in-frame clones only, with some absent. The table has about 3,200 clones, about four fifths seen once. Germline values: CDR1 SEHNR, CDR2 FQNEAQ (reference sequence). Trimming took off 4 bases at V and 4 bases at J, with 11 bases between the two ends. This CDR3 is 13 amino acids long. The V and J genes are TRBV7-9 and TRBJ2-7; tentatively, D is TRBD2 (6 bases). Sequencing was performed on CD4+ T cells from synovial fluid. This sequence originates from a human donor with juvenile idiopathic arthritis. DNA for the CDR3: TGTGCCAGCAGCTCTAGCGCATTTTACGAGCAGTACTTC. It specifies CASSSSAFYEQYF.